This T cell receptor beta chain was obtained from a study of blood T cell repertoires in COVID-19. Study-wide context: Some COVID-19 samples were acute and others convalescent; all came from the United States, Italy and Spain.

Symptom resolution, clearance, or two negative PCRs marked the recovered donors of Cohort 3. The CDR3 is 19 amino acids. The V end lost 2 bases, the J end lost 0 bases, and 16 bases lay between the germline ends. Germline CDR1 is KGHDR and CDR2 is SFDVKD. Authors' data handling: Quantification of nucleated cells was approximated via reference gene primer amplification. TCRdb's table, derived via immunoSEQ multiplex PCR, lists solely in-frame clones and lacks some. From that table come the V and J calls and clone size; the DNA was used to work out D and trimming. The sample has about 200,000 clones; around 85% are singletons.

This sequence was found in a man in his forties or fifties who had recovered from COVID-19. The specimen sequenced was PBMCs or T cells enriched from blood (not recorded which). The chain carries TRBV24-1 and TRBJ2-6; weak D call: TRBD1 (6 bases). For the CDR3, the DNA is TGTGCCACCAGTGATTCCCCGGGACAAGGATCCTCTGGGGCCAACGTCCTGACTTTC. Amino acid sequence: CATSDSPGQGSSGANVLTF.